This T cell receptor beta chain emerged from a study of T cell responses to AZD1222 COVID-19 vaccine (dated by TCRdb to the early 2020s). Looking at the study overall: A total of approximately 250 trial participants underwent TCR sequencing, of whom about 200 had received two doses of AZD1222 and roughly 26 had received two doses of the MenACWY control vaccine. Trial participants were enrolled by age into subgroups of 18-55, 56-69 and 70-plus years, and about 150, 27 and 61 TCR-sequenced participants, respectively, were included in these subgroups. Broader findings and caveats from the paper: Reportedly, almost half of the unique spike-specific TCRs recognized epitopes lying outside the regions that are mutated in the B.1.351 and B.1.1.7 variants. Participants were mostly white British, with more females than males. The authors suggested clonal diversity may have been underestimated. A significant rise in spike-specific TCR breadth and depth was observed after two AZD1222 doses relative to day 0 and relative to MenACWY recipients. Conclusions about previously exposed vaccinees are limited, since just a handful of AZD1222 recipients were seropositive for SARS-CoV-2 at baseline. Because no day 14 peak-response samples were available, the repertoires could be characterized only after the peak T cell response. Vaccine-associated CD4 TCRs spanned the whole spike protein, with dominant responses in regions 160-218 and 743-854. In the small 56-69-year group, the increase in depth fell short of significance, most likely because of low power.

The CDR3 regions of human TCRbeta chains were analyzed by immunosequencing. Processing in the source paper ran as follows. Repertoire TCRs were checked for matches against a reference library of SARS-CoV-2-specific TCRs that had been generated using the MIRA antigen-specificity platform. Breadth was defined as the fraction of unique TCRs that were SARS-CoV-2-associated. Depth was defined as the fraction of total T cells that were SARS-CoV-2-associated. Using the MIRA data, every spike-specific TCR was mapped to the spike region that the TCR reacted to and assigned to either a CD4 or a CD8 class. Log10-transformed breadth and depth values were compared by one-way ANOVA with Sidak's multiple comparisons tests. TCRdb retrieved this table from immuneACCESS and kept in-frame rearrangements only. Not all clones are present; in checked studies, unresolved V genes account for under half, and no reason is known for the remainder. That table gives V, J and clone size, and the DNA gave D and trimming. The sample table contains just under 35,000 clones; only one count was recorded for more than 75% of them. The top ten hold 8% to 13% of the sample.

This clone was seen just once. Its specific antigen is unknown. Qualities for individual bases were not recorded, and no much larger clone is one base off. Its CDR3 holds 15 amino acids, cysteine through phenylalanine. Kept here is only the CDR3 DNA, which spans 45 bases and is read in frame from base 1. According to the germline V gene, CDR1 reads MNHEY and CDR2 reads SVGAGI. Trimming removed 0 bases from V and 6 bases from J, leaving 15 bases between the germline ends. What this sample's time point label stands for: about 28 days (+/-7) after the second vaccine dose. AZD1222 recipients given second doses at about 4 weeks or at about 12 weeks were pooled, since spike-specific TCR depth and breadth were not found to differ between the two schedules. Vaccinee samples came from UK trials COV001 and COV002, including a single-blind randomized controlled phase 2/3 trial of AZD1222 (ChAdOx1 nCoV-19) in healthy adults. For TCRbeta chain sequencing, PBMC samples were collected from trial participants at day 0 and at day 28 after the second dose.

This sequence uses TRBV6-5 and TRBJ2-7; the D segment could be TRBD2, given 5 matching bases. The TCR sequence derives from an adult who received the AZD1222 COVID-19 vaccine. Here the sequenced sample was peripheral blood, taken 28 days after the second AZD1222 dose. The sequenced DNA: TGTGCCAGCAGTTACTCGCAGGACTCTGCTAGCGAGCAGTACTTC. It encodes CASSYSQDSASEQYF.